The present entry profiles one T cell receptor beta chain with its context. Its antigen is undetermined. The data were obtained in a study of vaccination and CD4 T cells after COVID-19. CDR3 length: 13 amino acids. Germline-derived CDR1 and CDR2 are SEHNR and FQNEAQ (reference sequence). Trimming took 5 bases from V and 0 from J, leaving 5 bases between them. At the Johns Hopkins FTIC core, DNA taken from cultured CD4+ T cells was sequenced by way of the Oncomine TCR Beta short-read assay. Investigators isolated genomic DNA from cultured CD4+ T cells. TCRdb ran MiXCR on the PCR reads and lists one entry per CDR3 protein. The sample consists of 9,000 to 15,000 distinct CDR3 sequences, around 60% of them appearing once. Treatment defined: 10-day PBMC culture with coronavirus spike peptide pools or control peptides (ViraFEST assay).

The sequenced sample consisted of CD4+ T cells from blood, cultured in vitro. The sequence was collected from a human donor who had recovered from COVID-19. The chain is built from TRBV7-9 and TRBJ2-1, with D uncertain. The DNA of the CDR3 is TGTGCCAGCAGCCCAATCTCCTACAATGAGCAGTTCTTC. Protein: CASSPISYNEQFF.